Sequencing of this T cell receptor (beta chain) was carried out in a study of cytomegalovirus exposure and HLA in healthy donors. The table came from immunoSEQ multiplex PCR; TCRdb's copy has only in-frame clones and leaves some out. Counted here are 220,000 or so clones, roughly 83% occurring once; the ten biggest clones make up around 15%. With V trimmed by 3 bases and J by 2 bases, 6 bases remained unmatched. Germline CDR1 reads SGHRS; CDR2 reads YFSETQ. The CDR3 is 15 amino acids. This clone was recorded only once. This clonotype was obtained from a woman aged 25-40 years in good health and CMV-seropositive. V gene TRBV5-1 combines with J gene TRBJ2-3, with TRBD1 matching 7 bases. Sequencing was performed on PBMCs. This CDR3 is CASSSGTVDTDTQYF. CDR3 in DNA: TGCGCCAGCAGCTCCGGGACAGTCGACACAGATACGCAGTATTTT.